This T cell receptor beta chain was retrieved from a study of graft-versus-host responses after intestinal transplantation. Clones were sequenced by immunoSEQ multiplex PCR, and TCRdb holds only the in-frame ones, with some missing. Found here are 55,000 to 85,000 clones, 70% to 90% of them singletons; the top ten hold approximately 2.7%. The V gene lost 5 bases and the J gene lost 5 bases, with 9 bases spanning the gap. This CDR3 comprises 11 residues. CDR1 is GTSNPN, CDR2 SVGIG, per germline (reference sequence). As for this clone: The antigen is unknown.

The rearrangement joins TRBV30 to TRBJ1-1; TRBD1 might be the D (5 bases). The source is a human donor who received an intestinal transplant. This specimen was unstimulated CD8+ T cells sorted from spleen or lymph node cells, taken before intestinal transplant. CDR3: CAWGQGTEAFF. In DNA form, the CDR3 reads TGTGCCTGGGGACAAGGGACTGAAGCTTTCTTT. Variable domain in full (rest from reference TRBV30 and TRBJ1-1): SQTIHQWPATLVQPVGSPLSLECTVEGTSNPNLYWYRQAAGRGLQLLFYSVGIGQISSEVPQNLSASRPQDRQFILSSKKLLLSDSGFYLCAWGQGTEAFFGQGTRLTVV.